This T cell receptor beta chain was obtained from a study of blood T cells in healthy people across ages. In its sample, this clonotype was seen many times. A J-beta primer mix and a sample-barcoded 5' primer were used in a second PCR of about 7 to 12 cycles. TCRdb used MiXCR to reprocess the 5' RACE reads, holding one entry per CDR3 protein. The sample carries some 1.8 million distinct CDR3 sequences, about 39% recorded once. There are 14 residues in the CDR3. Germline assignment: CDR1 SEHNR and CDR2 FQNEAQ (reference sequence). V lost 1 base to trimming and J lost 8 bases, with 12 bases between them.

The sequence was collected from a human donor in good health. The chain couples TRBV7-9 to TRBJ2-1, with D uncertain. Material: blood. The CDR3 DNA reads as TGTGCCAGCAGCTTAGGACGCTCGGACGATGAGCAGTTCTTC. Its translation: CASSLGRSDDEQFF.